The present TCR beta chain was sequenced within a study of cytomegalovirus exposure and HLA in healthy donors (dated by TCRdb to the late 2010s). Background for the entire study: According to an earlier analysis of 550 to 750 of the donors, some 180 million T cells yielded 117 million unique TCR beta sequences and 250 to 350 Gb of sequence data. HLA typing included class I and class II loci at four-digit resolution. To predict cytomegalovirus infection status, the study combined high-throughput TCR immunosequencing, statistical association of individual TCRs with disease status, and machine learning. Roughly 300 gigabases of sequencing data and tens of millions of unique TCR sequences were included in an early release covering roughly 600 HLA-typed donors. Of the roughly 400 genotyped donors, approximately 82% fell in the genetic ancestry cluster associated with self-reported Caucasian donors. An earlier analysis of fewer than 750 of the donors used high-throughput TCR beta sequencing to judge whether each TCR beta V gene segment behaved as functional or pseudogenic. The aim of the study was to test whether cataloging public T cell receptors could identify signatures of past pathogen exposure. A later genetic analysis took genome-wide SNP genotypes for about three fifths of the 666 donors and used that subset as a discovery cohort. In addition to the first cohort of around 670 subjects, a separate validation cohort of approximately 130 different subjects was used. Among about 410 genotyped donors of the cohort, an average of approximately 240,000 unique TCR beta nucleotide sequences was sequenced per donor, of which roughly 17% were non-productive. Rather than drawing on any new phenotypic data, the later analysis identified candidate immune exposures from TCR beta sequences and the way those sequences occurred across donors. A few DR-DQ haplotypes were handled as single units for association and clustering because linkage in the cohort was strong. A later analysis re-examined previously published TCR beta repertoires from around 670 donors and added high-resolution HLA genotyping to investigate patterns of TCR occurrence. Every discovery cohort repertoire had been produced on one sequencing platform. Typing coverage varied by locus: about 620-630 donors for A, B, C, DRB1 and DQB1; roughly 520 for DQA1; around 610 for DPA1; 450 to 480 for DPB1. Donor age, sex, ethnicity and CMV serostatus were compiled together with the repertoire data. The study profiled the T cell repertoires of hundreds of subjects by immunosequencing and related them to cytomegalovirus serostatus.

For this clone: It lacks a known antigen. No base-level quality is on record; no much larger clone is a single base apart.

The library was generated by the immunoSEQ multiplex PCR assay. The multiplex PCR relied on a mix of 60 forward primers for TCR Vbeta segments and 13 reverse primers for TCR Jbeta segments. The CDR3 region of rearranged TCR beta genes was amplified from genomic DNA with a multiplex PCR assay. On the Illumina HiSeq System, the amplified TCR beta libraries were sequenced as 87-base-pair reads. Turning to the authors' computational methods: Across the 500 to 750 repertoires, a later analysis counted tens of millions of unique TCR beta chains, roughly 11 million of which were shared by at least two donors. Raw reads were error-corrected and collapsed into unique sequences with a nearest-neighbor algorithm that merged closely related sequences to remove PCR and sequencing errors. Alignment of CDR3 sequences to IMGT reference sequences was used to assign V, D and J gene segments. For a sequence to be retained, a match of at least six nucleotides was required to both a V gene segment and a J gene segment. Rearrangements were classified as productive when the CDR3 lacked stop codons and remained in frame with V and J, and all other rearrangements were classified as non-productive. Following IMGT convention, CDR3 was defined as the stretch from the second conserved V-encoded cysteine to the conserved J-encoded phenylalanine. The earlier analysis of roughly 590 of the donors excluded any sequence lacking an unambiguous match to a single V gene segment. In an earlier analysis of some 590 of the donors, a V segment was called functional when productive rearrangements were above 56.7%, and segregating when the standard deviation between donors exceeded 5%. A statistical classification framework was built for diagnosing cytomegalovirus status from the catalog of TCR beta chain sequences. V and J gene assignment, in a later analysis, came from comparing TCR nucleotide sequences with IMGT/GENE-DB human TR gene sequences. In a later analysis, CDR3 sequences and most-parsimonious VDJ recombination scenarios were assigned using the TCRdist pipeline. In a later analysis, each TCR beta chain was defined by its CDR3 amino acid sequence together with its V-gene family, and reads lacking a unique V-gene family were excluded. In a later analysis, 550 to 650 highly shared, low-generation-probability nucleotide sequences were removed to address suspected cross-contamination and a sequencing artifact. In a later analysis, a clonal expansion index was calculated for each public chain from normalized within-repertoire ranks of inferred template counts. A later analysis computed generation probabilities with a VDJ recombination model fitted to out-of-frame rearrangements, and checked the results against IGoR. In a later analysis, TCR-TCR, TCR-HLA and TCR-CMV co-occurrence was scored with hypergeometric tests, and a repertoire-size bias correction was applied to TCR pairs. A later analysis estimated false discovery rates by permuting HLA or CMV assignments 20 times. A later analysis grouped co-occurring TCRs with DBSCAN, adding TCRdist sequence similarity when clustering within HLA-allele-positive subsets. Co-occurrence clustering excluded repertoires with fewer than 30,000 or more than 120,000 public chains, plus five with anomalous nucleotide sharing. Here the immuneACCESS table is served through TCRdb, limited to in-frame sequences with V and J called. Missing clones are a known gap in these copies; in checked studies unresolved V genes cover under half, and the rest lacks a known reason. V and J calls and clone size are those listed in that table; D and trimming were worked out from the DNA. For this sample the table gives fewer than 200,000 clones, of which roughly 87% were detected only once. The ten largest make up roughly 0.24% of the sample.

The cohort was made up of 650 to 700 healthy bone marrow donors. All cohort members were sampled while nominally healthy, although unrecorded immune exposures were likely present. The donor tested CMV seronegative, placing the donor among the 350 or so seronegative members of the cohort. A peripheral blood sample was provided by each donor, and peripheral blood mononuclear cells were used for TCR beta sequencing. Genomic DNA extraction from the blood cell samples was performed with the Qiagen DNeasy Blood Extraction Kit. The study at large found these results: A later analysis reported that several top co-occurrence clusters appeared linked to parvovirus B19, influenza, CMV and Epstein-Barr virus. In a later analysis, the rate of TCR association differed among HLA loci, with DRB1 alleles having the most associated TCRs and HLA-C alleles having the fewest. Linkage disequilibrium might explain the correlated functional status among segregating V segments, but an unknown experimental factor could not be excluded. Compared with equally common non-associated chains, HLA-associated TCR beta chains in a later analysis were more clonally expanded and had lower generation probabilities. Because counts were too low, 15 to 20 rarely observed V segments, including chromosome 9 orphons, were excluded from the earlier analysis of several hundred of the donors. The 87-base-pair reads could not distinguish some IMGT-functional V segments, including TRBV6-2 and TRBV6-3, so those segments were excluded. Immune exposure information for the cohort was limited to CMV serostatus. Strong co-occurrence of HLA alleles, especially DR and DQ, made assigning TCR associations to individual alleles difficult. It was suggested by the authors that the approach could potentially be generalized to other disease states and immunological phenotypes. The study gave a list of about 150 TCR beta chains associated with cytomegalovirus. Because some donors lacked HLA typing at each locus, the association tests relied only on the typed subset. A further reported finding was that TCR beta sequences accurately predicted the HLA-A and HLA-B alleles for most subjects in the first cohort. An association between a missense DCLRE1C variant and V-gene and J-gene trimming of TCR beta chains was found in a later genetic analysis and replicated in an independent cohort. A few of the identified cytomegalovirus-associated TCR beta chains were confirmed in vitro to be specific for cytomegalovirus antigens. According to a later analysis, most CMV-associated TCR beta chains appeared to be HLA-restricted, and the HLA associations seemed to be driven largely by CMV exposure. In a later genetic analysis, fewer N-insertions in productive TCRs were reported among donors in an Asian-associated ancestry cluster than the roughly 640-donor mean. Roughly uniform sequencing depth across donors was assumed in presence/absence analyses, although this assumption may not hold. The classifier was reported to diagnose cytomegalovirus status with high specificity and sensitivity in both the original cohort and the validation cohort. In this cohort, only TCR beta chains were sequenced, and detectable features were limited by the absence of alpha or paired-chain data. Most TCR sequences were seen in very few donors, while some public TCRs were found in many individuals. A cluster of highly shared sequence variants was judged likely to represent a technical artifact of the sequencing pipeline. In an earlier analysis of some 640 of the donors, most TCR beta V segments were observed in productive rearrangements about 87% or about 30% of the time, broadly matching IMGT annotations. In a later analysis, around 17,000 TCR beta sequences were associated with specific HLA alleles at a false discovery rate of 0.05.

Reading the germline V gene gives CDR1 MNHNS and CDR2 SASEGT. The CDR3 measures 16 amino acids from cysteine to phenylalanine. Only the CDR3 part of the read is kept: 48 bases, read in frame from the first base. The V end loses 4 bases and the J end loses 2 bases, and a stretch of 16 bases separates them. Sequencing used PBMCs. The origin of this receptor is a girl in the first two years of life in good health and CMV-seronegative. This chain is built from TRBV6-1 and TRBJ2-3; TRBD2 might be the D gene, on 6 matching bases. Here is the DNA: TGTGCCAGCAGTGGCCGGGGGAGACCTGCCACAGATACGCAGTATTTT. Its protein reads: CASSGRGRPATDTQYF.